This TCR beta chain was recorded in a study of monozygotic twins with inflammatory bowel disease. The study, taken as a whole, reports: Against healthy co-twins, IBD patients had lower TCRbeta diversity (measured by inverse Simpson).

A note on this clonotype: Its target is unknown.

The CDR3 sequence is 19 residues long. Per the germline V gene, CDR1 is SGDLS and CDR2 is YYNGEE. With the 5' RACE reads reprocessed, TCRdb shows one record per CDR3 protein and no DNA. In all, the sample yields fewer than 550,000 distinct CDR3 sequences. This TCR derives from a human donor with ulcerative colitis or Crohn's disease, or a healthy co-twin of an affected twin (not recorded which). The V call is TRBV9, the J call TRBJ2-4; as DNA is missing, the TRBD2 call by TCRdb cannot be tested. The sequenced sample was blood. CDR3 residues: CASSVAPSGSTSSKNIQYF.